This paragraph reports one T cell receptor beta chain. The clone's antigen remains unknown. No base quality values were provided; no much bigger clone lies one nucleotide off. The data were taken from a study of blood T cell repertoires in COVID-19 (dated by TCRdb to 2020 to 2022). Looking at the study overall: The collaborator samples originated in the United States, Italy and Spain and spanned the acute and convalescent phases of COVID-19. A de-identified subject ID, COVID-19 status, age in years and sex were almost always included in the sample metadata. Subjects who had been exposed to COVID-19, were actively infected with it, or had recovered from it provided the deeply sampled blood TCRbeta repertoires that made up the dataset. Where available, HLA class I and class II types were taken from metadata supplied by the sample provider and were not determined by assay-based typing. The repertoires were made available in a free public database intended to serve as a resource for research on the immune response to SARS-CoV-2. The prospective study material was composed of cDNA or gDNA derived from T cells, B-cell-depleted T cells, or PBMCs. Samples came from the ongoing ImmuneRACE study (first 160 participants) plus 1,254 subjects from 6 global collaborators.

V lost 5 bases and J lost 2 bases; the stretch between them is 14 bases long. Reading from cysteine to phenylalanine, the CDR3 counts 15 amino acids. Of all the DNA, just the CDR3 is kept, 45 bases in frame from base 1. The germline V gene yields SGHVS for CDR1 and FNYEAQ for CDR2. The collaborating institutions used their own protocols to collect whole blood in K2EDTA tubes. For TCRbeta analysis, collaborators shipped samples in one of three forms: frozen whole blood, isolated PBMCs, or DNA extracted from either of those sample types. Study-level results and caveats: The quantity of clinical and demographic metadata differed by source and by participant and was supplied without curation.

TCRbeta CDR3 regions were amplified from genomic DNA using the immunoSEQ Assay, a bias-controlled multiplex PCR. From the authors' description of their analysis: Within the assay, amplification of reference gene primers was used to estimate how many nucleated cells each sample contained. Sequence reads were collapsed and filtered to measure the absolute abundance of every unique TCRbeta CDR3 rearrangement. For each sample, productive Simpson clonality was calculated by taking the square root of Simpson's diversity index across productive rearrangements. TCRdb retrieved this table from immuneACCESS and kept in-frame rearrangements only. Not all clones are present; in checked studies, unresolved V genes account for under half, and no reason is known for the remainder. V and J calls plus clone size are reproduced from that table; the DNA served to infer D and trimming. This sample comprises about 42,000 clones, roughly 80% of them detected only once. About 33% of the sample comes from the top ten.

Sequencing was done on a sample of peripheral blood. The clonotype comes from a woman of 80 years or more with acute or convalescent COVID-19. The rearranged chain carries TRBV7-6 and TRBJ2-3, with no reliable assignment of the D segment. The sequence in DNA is TGTGCCAGCAGCGCGAGCGCCTCCAACACAGATACGCAGTATTTT. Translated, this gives CASSASASNTDTQYF.